This T cell receptor beta chain stems from a study of blood T cells in healthy people across ages. Turning to the study itself: Researchers report that template switching captured about one barcoded beta molecule per two T cells. The study, taken as a whole, reports: Higher naive T cell percentage went strongly together with higher TCR beta diversity.

A second PCR of 7 to 11 cycles used a sample-barcoded 5' primer and a J-beta primer mix. The template-switch adaptor, which had 12 random nucleotides, put a tag on each cDNA molecule. TCRdb redid the calling of the 5' RACE reads with MiXCR, one entry per CDR3 protein. Of about 1.4 million distinct CDR3 sequences in the sample, 59% are singletons; the top ten hold 5% to 7%. Notes on this clonotype: Its antigen is not known.

The receptor's source is a man aged 18 to 29 in good health. Sequencing was carried out using blood.

CDR3 DNA sequence: TGTGCCAGCAGCAGGGGCGCGATTGGCTACACCTTC. It specifies CASSRGAIGYTF. The rearrangement joins TRBV12-3 or TRBV12-4 to TRBJ1-2; maybe TRBD1 (6 bases). The CDR3 totals 12 residues. Trimming stripped 6 bases from V and 7 bases from J, with 12 bases between.